This T cell receptor beta chain stems from a study of PD-1 blockade in classical Hodgkin lymphoma. Study-wide results and limits: Relapsed/refractory patients reportedly had the lowest baseline TCR diversity, below newly diagnosed patients, who were below healthy donors. The origin of the repertoire differences remains undefined, with disease activity or prior therapy as possible causes.

TCRdb's copy holds only in-frame clones and misses some; the assay was immunoSEQ multiplex PCR. The table lists under 80,000 clones, over 90% of them singletons, with roughly 2.7% in the top ten. This CDR3 region has 14 residues. The germline CDR1 and CDR2 sequences are SNHLY and FYNNEI. V lost 6 bases to trimming and J lost 4 bases; unmatched junction nucleotides: 8. As to this clone: Its antigen is unidentified.

Time point of the sample: newly diagnosed, previously untreated cHL patient sample. Comparison used PBMCs from newly diagnosed, untreated classical Hodgkin lymphoma. The TCR originated in a human donor with classical Hodgkin lymphoma. What was sequenced was peripheral blood mononuclear cells (PBMCs). The V call is TRBV2, the J call TRBJ2-7; 8 nucleotides match TRBD1. The CDR3 region has the DNA TGTGCCAGCAGCGCCGGACAGGGACCTTACGAGCAGTACTTC. This encodes CASSAGQGPYEQYF.